Below are 31 T cell receptor beta chains sequenced from a single sample in a study of blood T cell repertoires in COVID-19. Repertoires were generated with immunoSEQ multiplex PCR, while TCRdb's copy carries only in-frame clones and drops some. Among approximately 200,000 clones listed, approximately 80% were seen once. The sample taken for sequencing was peripheral blood. The receptors derive from a woman aged 50 to 60 with acute or convalescent COVID-19.

The chain carries TRBV28 and TRBJ1-4, with 7 bases aligning to TRBD1. V shed 3 bases and J 4 bases; nucleotides not matched to a gene: 8. Germline V lookup: CDR1 MDHEN, CDR2 SYDVKM. There are 16 residues in the CDR3. Written as DNA, the CDR3 is TGTGCCAGCAGTTTGGGTTGGGACAGCCTTAATGAAAAACTGTTTTTT. It yields the protein CASSLGWDSLNEKLFF.

The chain is built from TRBV11-2 and TRBJ1-2; weak D call: TRBD1 (6 bases). The V end was cut by 4 bases, the J end by 0 bases, with 24 bases between. Germline V lookup: CDR1 SGHAT, CDR2 FQNNGV. The CDR3 contains 19 residues. The CDR3 sequence is CASSSRTWAQGQANYGYTF. CDR3 in DNA: TGTGCCAGCAGCTCCCGAACGTGGGCGCAGGGGCAAGCTAACTATGGCTACACCTTC.

CDR3 sequence reads: CASSPGTSEYNEQFF. The CDR3 DNA reads TGTGCCAGCAGCCCCGGGACTAGCGAGTACAATGAGCAGTTCTTC. The chain combines TRBV11-3 with TRBJ2-1, with 10 bases fitting TRBD2. V lost 5 bases, J lost 4 bases, and 5 bases stayed unmatched. This CDR3 region has 15 residues. Germline V CDR1 and CDR2: SGHNT, YENEEA.

The chain is built from TRBV19 and TRBJ1-1; the D gene is possibly TRBD1 (5 bases). The CDR3 is made up of 14 amino acids. Trimming cost V 10 bases and J 6 bases, with 21 bases left between them. Germline CDR1 reads LNHDA; CDR2 reads SQIVND (reference sequence). For the CDR3, the DNA is TGTGCCACTGCTTATAGTAGGCAGGGCGCTGAAGCTTTCTTT. It is translated as CATAYSRQGAEAFF. The whole variable domain, remainder taken from reference TRBV19 and TRBJ1-1, is DGGITQSPKYLFRKEGQNVTLSCEQNLNHDAMYWYRQDPGQGLRLIYYSQIVNDFQKGDIAEGYSVSREKKESFPLTVTSAQKNPTAFYLCATAYSRQGAEAFFGQGTRLTVV.

The chain is built from TRBV5-1 and TRBJ2-5, with D possibly being TRBD2 (5 bases). This CDR3 comprises 15 residues. CDR1 SGHRS and CDR2 YFSETQ come from the germline V gene. V was pared by 5 bases and J by 0 bases, with 14 bases between. Written as DNA, the CDR3 is TGCGCCAGCAGAGAGACTACAGTGCACCAAGAGACCCAGTACTTC. Residues: CASRETTVHQETQYF.

V usage is TRBV3-1 (or the pseudogene TRBV3-2) and J usage is TRBJ1-4; possible D gene TRBD1, 5 bases. CDR3 length: 14 residues. CDR1 LGHDT and CDR2 YNNKEL come from the germline V gene (reference sequence). The germline V and J ends were trimmed by 6 bases and 3 bases, with 11 bases remaining between them. For the CDR3, the DNA is TGTGCCAGCAGACCTAGGGGTGCTAATGAAAAACTGTTTTTT. Its protein product is CASRPRGANEKLFF.

This chain joins TRBV5-1 and TRBJ2-7; 10 bases are shared with TRBD2. This CDR3 contains 16 residues. Trimming cost V 4 bases and J 5 bases; bases outside gene matches: 12. Germline V CDR1 and CDR2: SGHRS, YFSETQ. The CDR3 sequence is CASSLSSGRVHDEQYF. In nucleotides, the CDR3 is TGCGCCAGCAGCCTGTCGAGCGGGAGGGTACACGACGAGCAGTACTTC.

The chain has TRBV6-6 and TRBJ1-5, with D possibly TRBD1 on 6 matching bases. Trimming took 6 bases from V and 4 from J, leaving 16 bases between them. The CDR3 runs to 15 residues. Germline values: CDR1 MNHNY, CDR2 SVGAGI (reference sequence). DNA for the CDR3: TGTGCCAGCAGAGAACAGGGCGCAGGTAATCAGCCCCAGCATTTT. It yields the protein CASREQGAGNQPQHF.

This chain links TRBV27 with TRBJ2-1; 7 bases are a match to TRBD1. V gave up 2 bases and J gave up 8 bases; unmatched junction bases: 6. Germline V lookup: CDR1 MNHEY, CDR2 SMNVEV (reference sequence). This CDR3 has 14 residues. CDR3 residues: CASSLRGGMDEQFF. CDR3 DNA sequence: TGTGCCAGCAGTTTACGAGGGGGCATGGATGAGCAGTTCTTC.

The chain combines TRBV11-2 with TRBJ2-1; 8 bases are a match to TRBD2. This CDR3 has 15 residues. V was pared by 2 bases and J by 8 bases, with 8 bases of the junction left unmatched. CDR1 SGHAT and CDR2 FQNNGV come from the germline V gene. The CDR3 nucleotides read TGTGCCAGCAGCTTATCTCGGATAGCGGGATATGAGCAGTTCTTC. The encoded protein is CASSLSRIAGYEQFF.

The chain couples TRBV20-1 to TRBJ1-6; D may be TRBD1 (5 bases). The CDR3 runs 13 residues. Germline CDR1 DFQATT, CDR2 SNEGSKA (reference sequence). V lost 3 bases and J 13 bases, leaving 16 bases between the germline ends. The CDR3 reads CSASPVGPAPLHF. Written as DNA, the CDR3 is TGCAGTGCTAGTCCGGTGGGGCCGGCGCCCCTCCACTTT.

This chain connects TRBV24-1 to TRBJ2-3; weak D call: TRBD1 (6 bases). Trimming shortened V by 4 bases and J by 6 bases, and 19 bases separated the two germline ends. CDR1 and CDR2 from the germline V gene are KGHDR and SFDVKD. The CDR3 has 16 residues. CDR3 sequence (DNA): TGTGCCACCAGTGAATATATAGGGGAGAGGGGGGATACGCAGTATTTT. It encodes CATSEYIGERGDTQYF.

This chain joins TRBV10-3 and TRBJ1-2; tentative D call: TRBD1 (5 bases). V dropped 10 bases and J dropped 4 bases, with 16 bases sitting between them. This CDR3 is 13 amino acids long. From germline, CDR1 is ENHRY and CDR2 SYGVKD. CDR3 DNA: TGTGCCACCCAGGGAGGCGCACCCTATGGCTACACCTTC. Residues: CATQGGAPYGYTF.

This clone appeared a few times. The V call is TRBV27, the J call TRBJ2-7, with D maybe TRBD2 (7 bases). The V end lost 4 bases, the J end lost 0 bases, and 16 bases lay between the germline ends. CDR1 MNHEY and CDR2 SMNVEV come from the germline V gene (reference sequence). The CDR3 contains 16 residues. The CDR3 coding sequence is TGTGCCAGCAGTTACCTAGGGGGGGACGGCTCCTACGAGCAGTACTTC. Translation: CASSYLGGDGSYEQYF.

V and J are TRBV15 and TRBJ1-4; D gene unclear. Trimming took off 0 bases at V and 5 bases at J, with 10 bases between the two ends. The CDR3 loop spans 15 amino acids. The germline V gene has CDR1 LNHNV and CDR2 YYDKDF (reference sequence). In DNA, the CDR3 is TGTGCCACCAGCAGAGATAGTAGCTTAAATGAAAAACTGTTTTTT. Its protein product is CATSRDSSLNEKLFF. The complete variable domain, with remaining parts taken from reference TRBV15 and TRBJ1-4, reads DAMVIQNPRYQVTQFGKPVTLSCSQTLNHNVMYWYQQKSSQAPKLLFHYYDKDFNNEADTPDNFQSRRPNTSFCFLDIRSPGLGDTAMYLCATSRDSSLNEKLFFGSGTQLSVL.

This clone was seen a handful of times. The chain joins TRBV2 to TRBJ1-1; D perhaps matches TRBD1 (5 bases). V dropped 5 bases and J dropped 3 bases, with 16 bases sitting between them. Germline values: CDR1 SNHLY, CDR2 FYNNEI. The CDR3 length is 15 residues. DNA of the CDR3: TGTGCCAGCAGTAGTCAGTCAGGGTTTCACACTGAAGCTTTCTTT. Protein product: CASSSQSGFHTEAFF.

This chain links TRBV19 with TRBJ2-3; D may be TRBD2 (6 bases). Trimming cost V 7 bases and J 1 base, with 21 bases left between them. Germline CDR1 reads LNHDA; CDR2 reads SQIVND (reference sequence). There are 17 residues in the CDR3. CDR3 sequence (DNA): TGTGCCAGTAAGCCCCGGACTACCTGGTATGGCACAGATACGCAGTATTTT. Translated: CASKPRTTWYGTDTQYF.

This rearrangement joins TRBV7-2 to TRBJ1-5, with D hard to call. With 1 base removed from V and 2 bases from J, the gap between germline ends came to 15 bases. Germline V gene lookup returns CDR1 SGHTA and CDR2 FQGNSA. There are 17 residues in the CDR3. The CDR3 DNA sequence: TGTGCCAGCAGCTTAGTTCTGGGTGGGGAGGGCAATCAGCCCCAGCATTTT. It is translated as CASSLVLGGEGNQPQHF.

The J gene is TRBJ1-3, the V gene TRBV28; no definite D call. Per germline, CDR1 MDHEN and CDR2 SYDVKM. CDR3 length: 15 residues. The ends were cut back, 5 bases at V and 0 bases at J, with 11 bases in the middle. Here the CDR3 DNA reads TGTGCCAGCAGTCCAGACACCTACTCTGGAAACACCATATATTTT. Its translation is CASSPDTYSGNTIYF.

The chain has TRBV19 and TRBJ1-2; perhaps TRBD1 as D (5 bases). This CDR3 has 11 amino acids. The V gene's germline CDR1 is LNHDA and CDR2 SQIVND (reference sequence). DNA of the CDR3: TGTGCGGGGAGGGGCCGCGATGGCTACACCTTC. This gives the protein CAGRGRDGYTF.

V is TRBV11-2 and J is TRBJ2-1; D call uncertain. V lost 1 base and J 6 bases, leaving 7 bases between the germline ends. Per germline, CDR1 SGHAT and CDR2 FQNNGV. CDR3 length equals 13 residues. The CDR3 is CASSLGAPNEQFF. CDR3 nucleotides: TGTGCCAGCAGCTTAGGGGCGCCCAATGAGCAGTTCTTC.

The CDR3 sequence: CASSYSRAAGENTGELFF. CDR3 sequence (DNA): TGTGCCAGCAGTTACTCGAGGGCAGCGGGAGAGAACACCGGGGAGCTGTTTTTT. V is TRBV6-2 or TRBV6-3 and J is TRBJ2-2, with 8 bases identical to TRBD2. The CDR3 runs to 18 residues. Germline V CDR1 and CDR2: MNHEY, SVGEGT. V was pared by 0 bases and J by 1 base, with 7 bases of the junction left unmatched.

This chain joins TRBV13 and TRBJ1-1; 8 positions match TRBD1. Losses at the gene ends were 5 bases for V and 10 bases for J; bases not matched to a gene: 6. Germline V gene data show CDR1 as PRHDT and CDR2 as FYEKMQ (reference sequence). CDR3 length: 12 residues. CDR3 sequence reads: CASSRQGMGAFF. DNA for the CDR3: TGTGCCAGCAGCCGACAGGGGATGGGAGCTTTCTTT. Full variable domain (outside the CDR3, taken from reference TRBV13 and TRBJ1-1): AAGVIQSPRHLIKEKRETATLKCYPIPRHDTVYWYQQGPGQDPQFLISFYEKMQSDKGSIPDRFSAQQFSDYHSELNMSSLELGDSALYFCASSRQGMGAFFGQGTRLTVV.

In its sample, this clone was seen once. The chain couples TRBV5-1 to TRBJ2-1; 14 bases map to TRBD2. The V gene's germline CDR1 is SGHRS and CDR2 YFSETQ. There are 15 residues in the CDR3. V shed 6 bases and J 9 bases; nucleotides not matched to a gene: 8. This CDR3 reads CASINTGTSGGEQFF. CDR3 bases: TGCGCCAGCATTAATACCGGGACTAGCGGGGGTGAGCAGTTCTTC.

This CDR3 reads CASSQGIQLMNTEAFF. CDR3 sequence (DNA): TGTGCCAGCAGCCAAGGTATACAGCTTATGAACACTGAAGCTTTCTTT. The chain uses TRBV3-1 (or the pseudogene TRBV3-2) and TRBJ1-1; D is unresolved. CDR1 LGHDT and CDR2 YNNKEL come from the germline V gene (reference sequence). V was shortened by 1 base and J by 0 bases, with 12 bases between the two germline ends. CDR3 length: 16 amino acids.

V gene TRBV6-5 combines with J gene TRBJ2-7; a weak D match, TRBD2 (5 bases). V lost 6 bases and J lost 0, with 15 bases in between. The CDR3 is 15 amino acids. Looked up from germline, CDR1 is MNHEY and CDR2 is SVGAGI. Here the CDR3 reads CASSRGNPSSYEQYF. CDR3 nucleotides: TGTGCCAGCAGCCGAGGGAATCCCTCCTCCTACGAGCAGTACTTC.

CDR3 sequence: CSVVSSTGSTEAFF. CDR3 DNA sequence: TGCAGCGTTGTTTCATCGACAGGGTCGACTGAAGCTTTCTTT. The chain links TRBV29-1 to TRBJ1-1; 7 bases are a match to TRBD1. Germline V gives CDR1 SQVTM, CDR2 ANQGSEA. The CDR3 totals 14 residues. After removal of 4 bases from V and 5 bases from J, the junction contained 10 bases not matched to a gene.

This sequence joins TRBV15 and TRBJ1-1; tentatively, D is TRBD1 (5 bases). V dropped 4 bases and J dropped 6 bases, with 15 bases sitting between them. The germline V gene encodes CDR1 LNHNV and CDR2 YYDKDF (reference sequence). The length of the CDR3 is 14 residues. The CDR3 spells CATSNGGAQAEAFF. The CDR3 DNA reads TGTGCCACCAGCAACGGAGGGGCGCAGGCTGAAGCTTTCTTT.

The chain links TRBV18 to TRBJ1-2, with 9 bases identical to TRBD1. Germline V gene data show CDR1 as KGHSH and CDR2 as LQKENI. The V segment lost 5 bases and the J segment 4 bases; nucleotides outside the gene matches: 5. The CDR3 sequence is 14 residues long. The CDR3 coding sequence is TGTGCCAGCTCAGCCGGGACAGGGCTCTATGGCTACACCTTC. Translated, it gives CASSAGTGLYGYTF.

As regards this clone: Mismatch with germline at one junction end may stem from a read error. The chain employs TRBV2 and TRBJ2-7; 10 positions match TRBD1. This CDR3 contains 13 residues. Per germline, CDR1 SNHLY and CDR2 FYNNEI. CDR3 bases: TGTGCCAGCTCCCGACAGGGGGCTGCCCCTAGTAGATTC. Translation: CASSRQGAAPSRF.

The chain joins TRBV6-1 to TRBJ2-7; the match to TRBD2 covers 14 bases. V lost 3 bases and J lost 3; bases outside the gene matches: 1. This CDR3 is 15 amino acids long. The germline V gene has CDR1 MNHNS and CDR2 SASEGT. In DNA form, the CDR3 reads TGTGCCAGCAGTGAGGGACTAGCGGGAGTCTACGAGCAGTACTTC. It codes for CASSEGLAGVYEQYF.